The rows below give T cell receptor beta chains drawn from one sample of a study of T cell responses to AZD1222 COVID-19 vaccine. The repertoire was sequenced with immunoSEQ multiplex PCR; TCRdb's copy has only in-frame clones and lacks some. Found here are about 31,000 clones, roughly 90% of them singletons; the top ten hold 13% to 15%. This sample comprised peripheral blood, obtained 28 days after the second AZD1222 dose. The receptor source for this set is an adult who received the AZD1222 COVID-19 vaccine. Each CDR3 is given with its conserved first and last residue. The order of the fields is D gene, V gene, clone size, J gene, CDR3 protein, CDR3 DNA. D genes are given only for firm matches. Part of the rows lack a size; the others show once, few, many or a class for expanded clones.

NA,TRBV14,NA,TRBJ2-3,CASSQGPGTLAQYF,TGTGCCAGCAGCCAAGGGCCCGGGACTTTGGCGCAGTATTTT
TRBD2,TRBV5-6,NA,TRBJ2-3,CASSFPLAGGPSTQYF,TGTGCCAGCAGCTTTCCCCTAGCGGGGGGGCCTTCTACGCAGTATTTT
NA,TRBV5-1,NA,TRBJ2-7,CASSLAEGRVYEQYF,TGCGCCAGCAGCTTGGCGGAGGGACGGGTCTACGAGCAGTACTTC
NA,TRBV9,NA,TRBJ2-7,CASSVAGGGEQYF,TGTGCCAGCAGCGTAGCCGGGGGCGGCGAGCAGTACTTC
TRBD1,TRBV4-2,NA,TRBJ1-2,CASSQDLGRGLYGYTF,TGTGCCAGCAGCCAAGATCTCGGCAGGGGGCTATATGGCTACACCTTC
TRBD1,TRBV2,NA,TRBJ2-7,CASRFDRGTYEQYF,TGTGCCAGCAGATTCGACAGGGGGACCTACGAGCAGTACTTC
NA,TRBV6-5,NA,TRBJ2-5,CASSVNRDQETQYF,TGTGCCAGCAGCGTAAACAGAGATCAAGAGACCCAGTACTTC
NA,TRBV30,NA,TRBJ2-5,CAWSVFVRGTGETQYF,TGTGCCTGGAGTGTATTTGTTCGGGGGACGGGGGAGACCCAGTACTTC
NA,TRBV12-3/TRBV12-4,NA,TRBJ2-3,CASRRMAHDTQYF,TGTGCCAGCCGCAGAATGGCTCATGATACGCAGTATTTT
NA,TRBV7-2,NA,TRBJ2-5,CASSLESAEETQYF,TGTGCCAGCAGCTTAGAAAGCGCGGAAGAGACCCAGTACTTC
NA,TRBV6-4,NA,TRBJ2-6,CASSPDGSGANVLTF,TGTGCCAGCAGTCCGGACGGCTCTGGGGCCAACGTCCTGACTTTC
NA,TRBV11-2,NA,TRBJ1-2,CASSPRGREGYTF,TGTGCCAGCAGCCCCCGAGGCAGGGAGGGCTACACCTTC
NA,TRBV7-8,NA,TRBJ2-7,CASSSRQDSYEQYF,TGTGCCAGCAGCTCACGACAGGACTCCTACGAGCAGTACTTC
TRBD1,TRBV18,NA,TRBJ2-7,CASSPPDRSYEQYF,TGTGCCAGCTCACCACCGGACAGGAGCTACGAGCAGTACTTC
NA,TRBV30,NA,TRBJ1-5,CAWSPTENQPQHF,TGTGCCTGGAGCCCGACGGAGAATCAGCCCCAGCATTTT
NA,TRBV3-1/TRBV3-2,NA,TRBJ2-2,CASSRTGGPNTGELFF,TGTGCCAGCAGCCGCACGGGGGGCCCGAACACCGGGGAGCTGTTTTTT
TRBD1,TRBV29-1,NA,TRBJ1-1,CSVGQGNTEAFF,TGCAGCGTTGGACAGGGAAACACTGAAGCTTTCTTT
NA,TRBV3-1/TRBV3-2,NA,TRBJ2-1,CASSQSRGYNEQFF,TGTGCCAGCAGCCAGTCCCGAGGCTACAATGAGCAGTTCTTC
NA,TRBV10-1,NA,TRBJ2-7,CASSATGQEYF,TGCGCCAGCAGTGCTACGGGGCAGGAGTACTTC
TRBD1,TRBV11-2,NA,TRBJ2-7,CASSPQGAAFYEQYF,TGTGCCAGCTCACCACAGGGGGCGGCCTTCTACGAGCAGTACTTC
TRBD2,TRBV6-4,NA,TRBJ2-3,CASSDLAGGPGTQYF,TGTGCCAGCAGTGATTTGGCGGGGGGGCCTGGTACGCAGTATTTT
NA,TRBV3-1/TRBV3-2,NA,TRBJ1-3,CASSQESSFSGNTIYF,TGTGCCAGCAGCCAAGAGTCTTCCTTCTCTGGAAACACCATATATTTT
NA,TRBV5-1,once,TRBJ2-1,CASSFAGGWSYNEQFF,TGCGCCAGCAGCTTTGCCGGGGGATGGTCCTACAATGAGCAGTTCTTC
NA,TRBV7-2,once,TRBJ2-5,CASSRQLQETQYF,TGTGCCAGCAGCCGACAACTACAAGAGACCCAGTACTTC
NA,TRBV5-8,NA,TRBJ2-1,CASRAYNEQFF,TGTGCCAGCCGGGCCTACAATGAGCAGTTCTTC
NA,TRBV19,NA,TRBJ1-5,CASSIQDGDNQPQHF,TGTGCCAGTAGTATTCAGGACGGAGACAATCAGCCCCAGCATTTT
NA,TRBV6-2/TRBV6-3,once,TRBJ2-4,CASSLGHKKNIQYF,TGTGCCAGCAGTCTAGGACACAAGAAAAACATTCAGTACTTC
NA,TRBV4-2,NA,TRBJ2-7,CASSQDEGGLPYEQYF,TGTGCCAGCAGCCAAGATGAGGGGGGGCTTCCCTACGAGCAGTACTTC
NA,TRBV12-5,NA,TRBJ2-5,CASARTGRETQYF,TGTGCTAGTGCCCGGACCGGCCGAGAGACCCAGTACTTC
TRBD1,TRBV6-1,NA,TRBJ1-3,CASSEAGQGNTIYF,TGTGCCAGCAGTGAAGCGGGACAGGGAAACACCATATATTTT
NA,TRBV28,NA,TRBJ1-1,CASSLGEAFF,TGTGCCAGCAGTTTAGGTGAAGCTTTCTTT
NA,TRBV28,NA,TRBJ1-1,CATTEGGTNTEAFF,TGTGCCACCACGGAGGGGGGGACGAACACTGAAGCTTTCTTT
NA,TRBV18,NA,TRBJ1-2,CASSPPQTVNYGYTF,TGTGCCAGCTCACCACCCCAGACAGTCAACTATGGCTACACCTTC
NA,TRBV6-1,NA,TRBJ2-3,CASSERPPDTQYF,TGTGCCAGCAGTGAAAGACCTCCGGATACGCAGTATTTT
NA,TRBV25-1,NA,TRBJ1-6,CASSDRGPSNSPLHF,TGTGCCAGCAGTGACAGAGGGCCGTCAAATTCACCCCTCCACTTT
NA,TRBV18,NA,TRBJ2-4,CASSRDVSLAKNIQYF,TGTGCCAGCTCGCGGGACGTATCCCTAGCCAAAAACATTCAGTACTTC
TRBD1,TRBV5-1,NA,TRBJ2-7,CASSSNRGNYEQYF,TGCGCCAGCAGCTCAAACAGGGGGAACTACGAGCAGTACTTC
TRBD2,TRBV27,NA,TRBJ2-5,CASSLKAGLAGRETQYF,TGTGCCAGCAGTTTGAAGGCGGGACTAGCGGGAAGGGAGACCCAGTACTTC
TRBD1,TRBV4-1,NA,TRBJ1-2,CASSQAGTGVGYTF,TGCGCCAGCAGCCAAGCCGGGACAGGGGTCGGCTACACCTTC
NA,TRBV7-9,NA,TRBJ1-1,CATSEAFF,TGTGCCACTTCTGAAGCTTTCTTT
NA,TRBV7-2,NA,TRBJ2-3,CASLFAGRMSDTQYF,TGTGCCAGCCTATTCGCGGGGCGGATGTCAGATACGCAGTATTTT
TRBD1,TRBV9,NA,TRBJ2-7,CASSHTGTGASYEQYF,TGTGCCAGCAGCCATACCGGGACAGGGGCCTCCTACGAGCAGTACTTC
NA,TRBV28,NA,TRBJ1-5,CASRRDNTGNQPQHF,TGTGCCAGCAGACGGGACAATACGGGCAATCAGCCCCAGCATTTT
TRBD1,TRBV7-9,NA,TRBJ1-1,CASSPTGRLAFF,TGTGCCAGCAGCCCGACAGGGCGTCTGGCTTTCTTT
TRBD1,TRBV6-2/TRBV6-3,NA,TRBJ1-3,CASSPEDRAGNTIYF,TGTGCCAGCAGTCCCGAAGACAGGGCCGGAAACACCATATATTTT
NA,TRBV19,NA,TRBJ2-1,CASSPANYNEQFF,TGTGCCAGCTCCCCCGCGAACTACAATGAGCAGTTCTTC
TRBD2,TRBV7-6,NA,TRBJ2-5,CASSLDLTSGGAQETQYF,TGTGCCAGCAGCTTAGATCTGACTAGCGGGGGGGCTCAAGAGACCCAGTACTTC
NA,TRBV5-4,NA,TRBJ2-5,CASSFGGGDQETQYF,TGTGCCAGCAGCTTCGGAGGAGGGGACCAAGAGACCCAGTACTTC
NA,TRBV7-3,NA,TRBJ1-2,CASSLTGSRDYGYTF,TGTGCCAGCAGCTTAACCGGCTCTAGGGACTATGGCTACACCTTC
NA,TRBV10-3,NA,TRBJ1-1,CAISGAGRDAEAFF,TGTGCCATCAGTGGAGCGGGGCGAGACGCTGAAGCTTTCTTT
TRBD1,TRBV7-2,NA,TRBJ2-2,CASSLQGAGELFF,TGTGCCAGCAGCTTACAGGGGGCGGGGGAGCTGTTTTTT
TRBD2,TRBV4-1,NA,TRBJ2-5,CASSPSGPSGGAKTQYF,TGCGCCAGCAGCCCAAGCGGTCCTAGCGGGGGGGCCAAGACCCAGTACTTC
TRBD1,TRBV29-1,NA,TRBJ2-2,CSAGQRTGELFF,TGCAGCGCGGGACAGCGAACCGGGGAGCTGTTTTTT
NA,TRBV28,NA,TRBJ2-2,CASSFEGNTGELFF,TGTGCCAGCAGTTTTGAGGGTAACACCGGGGAGCTGTTTTTT
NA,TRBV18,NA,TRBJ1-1,CASSPGLTEAFF,TGTGCCAGCTCACCGGGCCTTACTGAAGCTTTCTTT